The present T cell receptor beta chain was sequenced within a study of T cells expressing NK-cell markers. Overall study context: Sorted CD3+CD56+NKG2C+, CD3+CD56+NKG2C- and CD3+CD56-NKG2C+ T-cell subsets were beta-chain profiled.

The cDNA for TCR beta came from 5'RACE template switching with UMIs. TCRdb reprocessed the 5' RACE reads; each CDR3 protein has one entry and no DNA is given. This table lists 150,000 to 200,000 distinct CDR3 sequences. The sample consisted of blood T cells: a sorted CD56 or NKG2C T cell subset, CD4+ or CD8+ T cells, or bulk PBMC T cells (not recorded which). This sequence was found in a man aged 18-69 years in good health.

The CDR3 is CASSVAAGLTYTQYF. This chain uses TRBV9 with TRBJ2-3; the D call from TCRdb, TRBD1, cannot be confirmed without DNA. Germline lookup yields CDR1 SGDLS and CDR2 YYNGEE. The CDR3 runs 15 residues.